This TCR beta chain derives from a study of CD8+ T cells in alopecia areata. In the case of this clone: The antigen remains unidentified.

The treatment denotes: oral pan-JAK inhibitor, 5-10 mg twice daily. Peripheral blood, together with lesional scalp punch biopsies, was collected from alopecia areata patients. Findings and limits, study-wide: Clonality exceeded that of normal scalp in lesional scalp, most notably in alopecia totalis/universalis. Tofacitinib yielded significantly lower scalp clonality and fewer expanded CD8+ clones among the top 100. Many expanded lesional clones persisted in scalp and blood during tofacitinib.

Following extraction, RNA underwent reverse transcription to cDNA, which served as the sequencing template. Some clones are missing from TCRdb's copy, which holds only in-frame ones; the method was immunoSEQ multiplex PCR. The sample carries 110,000 to 150,000 clones, roughly 82% recorded once. Germline loops: CDR1 SQVTM, CDR2 ANQGSEA. Trimming took off 6 bases at V and 5 bases at J, with 10 bases between the two ends. This CDR3 contains 12 residues. V and J are TRBV29-1 and TRBJ2-2, with D unclear. This clonotype was obtained from a human donor with alopecia areata. The material sequenced was CD8+ T cells sorted from blood, taken at week 4, from a patient treated with tofacitinib. Here the CDR3 DNA reads TGCAGCGTCCCGGACGGGACCGGGGAGCTGTTTTTT. It yields the protein CSVPDGTGELFF.